Listed here are 28 T cell receptor beta chains from one sample, sequenced in a study of T cell responses to AZD1222 COVID-19 vaccine (dated by TCRdb to the early 2020s). Sample time point, as interpreted from the label and publication: baseline before first vaccination. Library method: the immunoSEQ multiplex PCR assay. This is the immuneACCESS table as TCRdb keeps it, with only in-frame sequences that have V and J called. A part of the clones is gone; compared with another copy, unresolved V genes explain less than half, and the rest is unexplained. This sample holds fewer than 150,000 clones; about nine tenths were observed only once. About 3.5% of the sample lies in the top ten. Sequencing used peripheral blood, obtained on day 0 of AZD1222 vaccination. These receptors originate from an adult in good health.

The genes are TRBV30 and TRBJ2-1; the D is unclear. This CDR3 has 11 residues. Trimming removed 4 bases from V and 3 bases from J, with 4 bases in between. Germline V gene lookup returns CDR1 GTSNPN and CDR2 SVGIG (reference sequence). The CDR3 DNA reads as TGTGCCTGGACCATCTACAATGAGCAGTTCTTC. Translating it yields CAWTIYNEQFF.

This clone was seen a single time. The V and J genes are TRBV2 and TRBJ1-1; 11 bases align to TRBD1. Germline assignment: CDR1 SNHLY and CDR2 FYNNEI. V shed 7 bases and J 8 bases; nucleotides not matched to a gene: 6. This CDR3 spans 13 amino acids. The CDR3 region has the DNA TGTGCCAGCACCACTAGGACAGGGGGCGAAGCTTTCTTT. This encodes CASTTRTGGEAFF.

The J gene is TRBJ2-7, the V gene TRBV30; 10 bases are shared with TRBD1. In germline, CDR1 is GTSNPN, CDR2 SVGIG (reference sequence). The trim removed 1 base at V and 3 bases at J, leaving 0 bases unmatched. The CDR3 covers 13 residues. The CDR3 DNA sequence: TGTGCCTGGAGTGGGGACAGGGGCTACGAGCAGTACTTC. Its translation: CAWSGDRGYEQYF.

The chain has TRBV2 and TRBJ2-1; 7 bases line up with TRBD2. V dropped 3 bases and J dropped 8; count of bases not matched to a gene: 7. Germline V gene data show CDR1 as SNHLY and CDR2 as FYNNEI. The CDR3 runs 14 residues. The CDR3 protein is CASSDVAGRDEQFF. The CDR3 DNA sequence: TGTGCCAGCAGTGATGTAGCGGGCCGGGATGAGCAGTTCTTC.

This chain uses TRBV19 with TRBJ2-5; 10 bases agree with TRBD1. This CDR3 has 16 residues. V gave up 5 bases and J gave up 2 bases; unmatched junction bases: 8. Germline V CDR1 and CDR2: LNHDA, SQIVND (reference sequence). The CDR3 loop is CASSGRDRGEQETQYF. The CDR3 DNA reads TGTGCCAGTAGTGGCCGGGACAGGGGTGAACAAGAGACCCAGTACTTC.

The chain employs TRBV19 and TRBJ1-5; possible D gene TRBD1, 5 bases. The CDR3 covers 16 residues. In germline, CDR1 is LNHDA, CDR2 SQIVND (reference sequence). Trimming took 7 bases from V and 5 from J, leaving 21 bases between them. This CDR3 is CASKEQVRGGYQPQHF. DNA of the CDR3: TGTGCCAGTAAAGAACAGGTCCGCGGAGGTTATCAGCCCCAGCATTTT.

The chain links TRBV25-1 to TRBJ2-7; D perhaps matches TRBD2 (7 bases). The CDR3 sequence is 17 residues long. Germline CDR1 reads MGHDK; CDR2 reads SYGVNS. V lost 2 bases, J lost 1 base, and 18 bases lay in between. CDR3 bases: TGTGCCAGCAGTGAAAGGGGGGGACTCCGGTTTTCCTACGAGCAGTACTTC. Translating it yields CASSERGGLRFSYEQYF.

The CDR3 here is CASSLPQTIKDTQYF. The CDR3 bases are TGTGCCAGCAGCTTGCCCCAAACTATCAAGGATACGCAGTATTTT. This chain links TRBV5-8 with TRBJ2-3; D is uncertain. Trimming shortened V by 1 base and J by 6 bases, and 15 bases separated the two germline ends. Germline assignment: CDR1 SGHTS and CDR2 YDEGEE. The CDR3 covers 15 residues.

The chain links TRBV4-1 to TRBJ1-3, with D possibly matching TRBD1 (6 bases). Trimming shortened V by 1 base and J by 8 bases, and 9 bases separated the two germline ends. CDR1 is MGHRA and CDR2 is YSYEKL in the germline V gene. The CDR3 has 13 amino acids. CDR3 loop: CASSQVPGDTIYF. In nucleotides, the CDR3 is TGCGCCAGCAGCCAAGTGCCAGGGGACACCATATATTTT.

The chain recombines TRBV7-2 with TRBJ2-2; 10 bases agree with TRBD2. The germline gives CDR1 SGHTA, CDR2 FQGNSA. This CDR3 contains 17 residues. Germline trimming cut 6 bases from V and 4 bases from J; bases unmatched to any gene: 11. The chain's CDR3 is CASRAAGLAVTTGELFF. The CDR3 DNA reads as TGTGCCAGCAGGGCGGCCGGACTAGCGGTGACCACCGGGGAGCTGTTTTTT.

Concerning this clone: This same CDR3 is encoded by further DNA sequences in the sample. The chain has TRBV6-5 and TRBJ2-7, with TRBD1 matching 7 bases. This CDR3 has 13 amino acids. In germline, CDR1 is MNHEY, CDR2 SVGAGI. Trimming took 5 bases from V and 2 from J; bases not matched to a gene: 3. In DNA form, the CDR3 reads TGTGCCAGCAGTCGGACAGGAGCCTACGAGCAGTACTTC. Its protein product is CASSRTGAYEQYF.

CDR3 protein: CASSLAQGRNQPQHF. DNA for the CDR3: TGTGCCAGCAGCTTAGCGCAGGGACGCAATCAGCCCCAGCATTTT. The rearrangement joins TRBV7-9 to TRBJ1-5; D is possibly TRBD1 (5 bases). Between the trimmed V and J ends, which lost 0 bases and 2 bases, there was a span of 8 bases. CDR1 and CDR2 from the germline V gene are SEHNR and FQNEAQ (reference sequence). CDR3 length equals 15 residues.

V gene TRBV7-9 combines with J gene TRBJ2-7; TRBD1 aligns across 10 bases. Per germline, CDR1 SEHNR and CDR2 FQNEAQ (reference sequence). After removal of 5 bases from V and 2 bases from J, the junction contained 9 bases not matched to a gene. This CDR3 has 16 residues. As DNA, the CDR3 is TGTGCCAGCAGCACCAGCCGGGACAGGGGTCCCTACGAGCAGTACTTC. It codes for CASSTSRDRGPYEQYF.

V gene TRBV30 combines with J gene TRBJ2-3, with D perhaps matching TRBD1 (5 bases). CDR3 size: 14 residues. CDR1 is GTSNPN and CDR2 is SVGIG in the germline V gene (reference sequence). V was clipped by 0 bases and J by 2 bases, with 9 bases between them. CDR3 nucleotide sequence: TGTGCCTGGAGTGTAGGGGTACCCACAGATACGCAGTATTTT. Translating gives CAWSVGVPTDTQYF. The entire variable domain, with the rest obtained from reference TRBV30 and TRBJ2-3, is as follows: SQTIHQWPATLVQPVGSPLSLECTVEGTSNPNLYWYRQAAGRGLQLLFYSVGIGQISSEVPQNLSASRPQDRQFILSSKKLLLSDSGFYLCAWSVGVPTDTQYFGPGTRLTVL.

The J gene is TRBJ2-1, the V gene TRBV30; D is uncertain. V was trimmed by 2 bases and J by 5 bases, leaving 7 bases between them. CDR1 GTSNPN and CDR2 SVGIG come from the germline V gene (reference sequence). The CDR3 is made up of 12 amino acids. CDR3 residues: CAWSSEHNEQFF. CDR3 sequence (DNA): TGTGCCTGGAGTTCAGAGCACAATGAGCAGTTCTTC.

Note on this clone: This same CDR3 is encoded by further DNA sequences in the sample. The chain links TRBV30 to TRBJ2-5, with 11 bases that match TRBD2. Germline V gene data show CDR1 as GTSNPN and CDR2 as SVGIG (reference sequence). The CDR3 contains 15 residues. Losses at the gene ends were 2 bases for V and 2 bases for J; bases not matched to a gene: 4. The chain's CDR3 is CAWSPGLAVQETQYF. CDR3 coding DNA: TGTGCCTGGAGTCCGGGACTAGCGGTACAAGAGACCCAGTACTTC.

The chain couples TRBV5-4 to TRBJ2-7; 8 positions agree with TRBD2. This CDR3 comprises 16 residues. The V gene end was trimmed by 3 bases and the J gene end by 0 bases; junction bases not matched to a gene: 8. The V gene's germline CDR1 is SGHNT and CDR2 YYREEE (reference sequence). CDR3 DNA: TGTGCCAGCAGCTCGCCGGGACTAGGACCCTCCTACGAGCAGTACTTC. It translates to CASSSPGLGPSYEQYF.

This chain uses TRBV2 with TRBJ2-1, with TRBD2 matching 12 bases. Trimming removed 6 bases from V and 7 bases from J; junction bases left unmatched: 10. This CDR3 is built from 16 residues. CDR1 and CDR2 from the germline V gene are SNHLY and FYNNEI. CDR3 in amino acids: CASREPPSGRGNEQFF. The CDR3 DNA reads as TGTGCCAGCAGGGAGCCACCTAGCGGGAGGGGGAATGAGCAGTTCTTC.

This clone was picked up a small number of times. One end of the junction varies from germline; a read error may be responsible. The chain combines TRBV5-6 with TRBJ2-5, with 7 bases aligning to TRBD2. The CDR3 contains 14 residues. Germline-derived CDR1 and CDR2 are SGHDT and YYEEEE. DNA for the CDR3: TGTGCCAGCATCTTGGGGGGAGGGTCGGAGACCCAGTACTTC. Translated: CASILGGGSETQYF.

The chain combines TRBV10-3 with TRBJ2-5, with 8 bases that match TRBD1. The CDR3 sequence is 14 residues long. With V trimmed by 10 bases and J by 1 base, 8 bases remained unmatched. The germline CDR1 and CDR2 sequences are ENHRY and SYGVKD. The CDR3, as DNA: TGTGCCAACTCCCGACAGGGGTCCCAAGAGACCCAGTACTTC. It translates to CANSRQGSQETQYF.

The rearrangement joins TRBV19 to TRBJ2-6; the D is unclear. Looked up from germline, CDR1 is LNHDA and CDR2 is SQIVND (reference sequence). With 6 bases removed from V and 2 bases from J, the gap between germline ends came to 8 bases. The CDR3 has 14 amino acids. The CDR3 protein is CASSLGPGANVLTF. As DNA, the CDR3 is TGTGCCAGTAGCCTTGGGCCTGGGGCCAACGTCCTGACTTTC.

The chain is built from TRBV6-1 and TRBJ2-7, with TRBD2 matching 8 bases. V was clipped by 1 base and J by 3 bases; unmatched bases: 5. The CDR3 spans 15 residues. In germline, CDR1 is MNHNS, CDR2 SASEGT. The CDR3 loop is CASSEEAGAYYEQYF. In DNA form, the CDR3 reads TGTGCCAGCAGTGAAGAAGCGGGGGCGTACTACGAGCAGTACTTC.

The J gene is TRBJ1-2, the V gene TRBV12-5; D not certain. Germline lookup yields CDR1 LGHNT and CDR2 FRNRAP. The CDR3 spans 13 residues. V lost 0 bases to trimming and J lost 5 bases, with 7 bases between them. CDR3 amino acids: CASGLVPPYGYTF. Written as DNA, the CDR3 is TGTGCTAGTGGTTTGGTACCGCCTTATGGCTACACCTTC.

The CDR3 bases are TGTGCCAGCAGCCGTCGGGGACAGGTGAACACCGGGGAGCTGTTTTTT. This sequence encodes CASSRRGQVNTGELFF. V gene TRBV14 combines with J gene TRBJ2-2, with TRBD1 identical over 8 bases. This CDR3 has 16 amino acids. Per germline, CDR1 SGHDN and CDR2 FVKESK. The trim removed 4 bases at V and 1 base at J, leaving 5 bases unmatched.

V is TRBV3-1 (or the pseudogene TRBV3-2) and J is TRBJ1-1, with D perhaps TRBD1 (5 bases). V dropped 4 bases and J dropped 2 bases, with 8 bases sitting between them. The CDR3 totals 13 residues. The germline gives CDR1 LGHDT, CDR2 YNNKEL (reference sequence). In nucleotides, the CDR3 is TGTGCCAGCAGCCCCCGGGACAACACTGAAGCTTTCTTT. Protein sequence: CASSPRDNTEAFF.

The chain carries TRBV19 and TRBJ2-6, with D possibly TRBD1 on 5 matching bases. The ends were cut back, 3 bases at V and 3 bases at J, with 12 bases in the middle. CDR3 length: 16 amino acids. The germline V gene has CDR1 LNHDA and CDR2 SQIVND (reference sequence). CDR3 nucleotides: TGTGCCAGTAGTATCACGGAAGGGGTTGGGGCCAACGTCCTGACTTTC. This gives the protein CASSITEGVGANVLTF.

In the case of this clone: Other DNA sequences in the same sample also yield this CDR3. The chain couples TRBV5-1 to TRBJ2-2; D is unresolved. The CDR3 runs 12 residues. CDR1 and CDR2 (germline): SGHRS, YFSETQ. V dropped 4 bases and J dropped 6 bases, with 7 bases sitting between them. CDR3 region: CASSPGAGELFF. As DNA, the CDR3 is TGCGCCAGCAGCCCTGGGGCCGGGGAGCTGTTTTTT.

The chain has TRBV5-8 and TRBJ2-7, with TRBD1 matching 7 bases. This CDR3 comprises 15 residues. The V segment lost 4 bases and the J segment 1 base; nucleotides outside the gene matches: 8. CDR1 SGHTS and CDR2 YDEGEE come from the germline V gene. DNA for the CDR3: TGTGCCAGCAGCGGGACGGGACAGTCGTCCTACGAGCAGTACTTC. It is translated as CASSGTGQSSYEQYF.